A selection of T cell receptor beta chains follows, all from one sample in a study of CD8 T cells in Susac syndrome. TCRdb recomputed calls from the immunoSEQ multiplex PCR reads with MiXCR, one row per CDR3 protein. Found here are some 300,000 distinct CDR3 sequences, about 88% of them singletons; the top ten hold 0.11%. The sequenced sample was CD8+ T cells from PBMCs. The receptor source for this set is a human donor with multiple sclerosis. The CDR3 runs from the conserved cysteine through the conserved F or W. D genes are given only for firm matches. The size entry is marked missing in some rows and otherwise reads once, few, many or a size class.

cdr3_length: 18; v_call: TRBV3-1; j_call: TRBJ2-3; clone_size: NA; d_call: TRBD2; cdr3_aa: CASSQWTSGPQSTDTQYF; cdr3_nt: TGTGCCAGCAGCCAGTGGACTAGCGGCCCCCAGAGCACAGATACGCAGTATTTT
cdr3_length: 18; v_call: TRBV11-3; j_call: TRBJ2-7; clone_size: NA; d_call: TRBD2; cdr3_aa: CASSLDHLGLAGLYEQYF; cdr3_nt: TGTGCCAGCAGCTTAGACCATCTTGGGCTAGCGGGACTCTACGAGCAGTACTTC
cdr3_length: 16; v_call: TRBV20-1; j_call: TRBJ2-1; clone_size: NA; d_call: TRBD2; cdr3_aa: CSALNMGEGPYNEQFF; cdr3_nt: TGCAGTGCCCTTAACATGGGGGAGGGCCCCTACAATGAGCAGTTCTTC
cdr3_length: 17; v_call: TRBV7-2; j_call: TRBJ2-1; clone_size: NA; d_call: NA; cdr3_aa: CASSLRDPGELWNEQFF; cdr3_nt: TGTGCCAGCAGCTTAAGGGATCCGGGGGAGCTGTGGAATGAGCAGTTCTTC
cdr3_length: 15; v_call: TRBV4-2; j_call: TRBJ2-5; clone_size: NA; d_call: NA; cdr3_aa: CASSQELRVVETQYF; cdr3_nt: TGTGCCAGCAGCCAAGAGTTAAGGGTTGTCGAGACCCAGTACTTC
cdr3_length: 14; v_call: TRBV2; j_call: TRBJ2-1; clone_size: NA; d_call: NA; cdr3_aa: CASSEWASQDEQFF; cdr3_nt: TGTGCCAGCAGTGAGTGGGCCTCCCAGGATGAGCAGTTCTTC
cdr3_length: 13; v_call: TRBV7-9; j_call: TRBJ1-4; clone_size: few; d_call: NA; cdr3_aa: CASSLAGARELFF; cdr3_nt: TGTGCCAGCAGCTTAGCCGGGGCACGGGAACTGTTTTTT
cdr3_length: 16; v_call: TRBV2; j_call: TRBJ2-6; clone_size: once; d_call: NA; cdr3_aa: CASGWGSSSGANVLTF; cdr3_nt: TGTGCCAGCGGGTGGGGCAGTTCCTCTGGGGCCAACGTCCTGACTTTC
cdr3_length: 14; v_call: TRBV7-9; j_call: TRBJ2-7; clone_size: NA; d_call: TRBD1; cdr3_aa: CASSPTDRADEQYF; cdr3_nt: TGTGCCAGCAGCCCGACGGACAGGGCCGATGAGCAGTACTTC
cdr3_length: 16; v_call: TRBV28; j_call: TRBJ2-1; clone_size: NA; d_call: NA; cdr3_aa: CASSLVLGLAQDEQFF; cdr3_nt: TGTGCCAGCAGTTTAGTTCTGGGACTCGCCCAGGATGAGCAGTTCTTC
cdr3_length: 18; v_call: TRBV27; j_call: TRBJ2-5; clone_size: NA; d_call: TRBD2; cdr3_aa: CASSGSTTSGSPQETQYF; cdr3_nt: TGTGCCAGCAGTGGGTCGACGACTAGCGGGAGCCCACAAGAGACCCAGTACTTC
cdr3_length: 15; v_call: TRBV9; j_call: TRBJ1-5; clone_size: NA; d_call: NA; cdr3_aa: CASSDAGTYNQPQHF; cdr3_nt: TGTGCCAGCAGCGATGCCGGGACCTACAATCAGCCCCAGCATTTT
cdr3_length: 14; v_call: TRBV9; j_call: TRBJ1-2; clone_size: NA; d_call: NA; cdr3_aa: CASSSNPDSNGYTF; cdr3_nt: TGTGCCAGCAGTTCGAACCCAGACAGTAACGGCTACACCTTC
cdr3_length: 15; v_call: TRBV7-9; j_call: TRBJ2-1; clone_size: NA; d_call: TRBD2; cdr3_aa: CASSFTGTSDNEQLF; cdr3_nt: TGTGCCAGCAGCTTTACCGGGACTAGCGACAATGAGCAGCTCTTC
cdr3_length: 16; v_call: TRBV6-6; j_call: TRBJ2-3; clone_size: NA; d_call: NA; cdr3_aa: CASSYRRAVKADTQYF; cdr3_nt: TGTGCCAGCAGCTACCGGAGGGCCGTCAAGGCAGATACGCAGTATTTT
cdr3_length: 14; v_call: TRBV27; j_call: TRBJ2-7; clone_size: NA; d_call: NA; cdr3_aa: CASSLLPGVHEQYF; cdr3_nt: TGTGCCAGCAGCCTGCTGCCAGGGGTACACGAGCAGTACTTC
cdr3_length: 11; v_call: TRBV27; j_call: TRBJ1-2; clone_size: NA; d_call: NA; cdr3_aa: CASSSGVGYTF; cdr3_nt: TGTGCCAGCAGTTCCGGGGTTGGCTACACCTTC
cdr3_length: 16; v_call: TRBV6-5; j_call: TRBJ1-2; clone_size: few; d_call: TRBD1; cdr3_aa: CASSYYPGGFDYGYTF; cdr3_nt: TGTGCCAGCAGTTACTACCCAGGGGGTTTTGACTATGGCTACACCTTC
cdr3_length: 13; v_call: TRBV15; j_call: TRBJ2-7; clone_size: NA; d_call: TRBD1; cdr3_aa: CATNGGQGGEQYF; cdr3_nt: TGTGCCACCAACGGAGGACAGGGAGGCGAGCAGTACTTC
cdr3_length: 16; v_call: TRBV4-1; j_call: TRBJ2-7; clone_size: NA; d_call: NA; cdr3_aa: CASSQDAGGRDYEQYF; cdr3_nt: TGCGCCAGCAGCCAAGATGCAGGAGGGCGGGATTACGAGCAGTACTTC
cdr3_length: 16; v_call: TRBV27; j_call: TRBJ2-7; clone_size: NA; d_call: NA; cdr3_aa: CASSLTPAGDVYEQYF; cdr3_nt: TGTGCCAGCAGCTTAACCCCGGCGGGTGATGTCTACGAGCAGTACTTC
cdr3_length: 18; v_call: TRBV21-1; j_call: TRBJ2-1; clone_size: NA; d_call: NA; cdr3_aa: CASSKEGGGRASANEQFF; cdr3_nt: TGTGCCAGCAGCAAAGAGGGCGGCGGGAGGGCCTCCGCCAATGAGCAGTTCTTC
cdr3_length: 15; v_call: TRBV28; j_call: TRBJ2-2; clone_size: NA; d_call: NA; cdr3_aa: CASSLPFANTGELFF; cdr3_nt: TGTGCCAGCAGTTTACCCTTCGCGAACACCGGGGAGCTGTTTTTT
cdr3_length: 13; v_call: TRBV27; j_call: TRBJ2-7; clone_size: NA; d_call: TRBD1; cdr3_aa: CASSRDRPYEQYF; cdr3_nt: TGTGCCAGCAGCAGGGACAGGCCCTACGAGCAGTACTTC
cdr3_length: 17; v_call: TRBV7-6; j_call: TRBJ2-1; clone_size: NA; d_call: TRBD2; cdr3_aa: CASSLSTSRYEYNEQFF; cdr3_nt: TGTGCCAGCAGCCTGTCGACTAGCCGCTACGAATACAATGAGCAGTTCTTC
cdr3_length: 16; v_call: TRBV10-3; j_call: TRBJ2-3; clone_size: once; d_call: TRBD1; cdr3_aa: CAIKARQGWDTDTQYF; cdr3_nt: TGTGCCATCAAAGCTAGACAGGGCTGGGACACAGATACGCAGTATTTT
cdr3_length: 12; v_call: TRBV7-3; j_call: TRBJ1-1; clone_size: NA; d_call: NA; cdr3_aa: CASRGMNTEAFF; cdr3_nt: TGTGCCAGCAGGGGGATGAACACTGAAGCTTTCTTT
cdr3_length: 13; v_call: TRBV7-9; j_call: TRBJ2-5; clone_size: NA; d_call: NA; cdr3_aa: CALVVWSQETQYF; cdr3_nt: TGTGCACTAGTGGTGTGGAGCCAAGAGACCCAGTACTTC
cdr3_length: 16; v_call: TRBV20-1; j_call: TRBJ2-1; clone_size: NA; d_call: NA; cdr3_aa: CSARAPSRGTYNEQFF; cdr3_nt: TGCAGTGCTAGGGCCCCCTCGCGGGGAACCTACAATGAGCAGTTCTTC
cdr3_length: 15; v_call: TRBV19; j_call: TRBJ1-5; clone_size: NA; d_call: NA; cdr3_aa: CASSIDPAPHQPQHF; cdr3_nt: TGTGCCAGTAGTATAGATCCAGCTCCCCATCAGCCCCAGCATTTT
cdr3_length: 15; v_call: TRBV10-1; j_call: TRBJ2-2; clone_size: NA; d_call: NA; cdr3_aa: CASSESREVPGELFF; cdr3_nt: TGCGCCAGCAGTGAGAGCAGGGAGGTACCCGGGGAGCTGTTTTTT
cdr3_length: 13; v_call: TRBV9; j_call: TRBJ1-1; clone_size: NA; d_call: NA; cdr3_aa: CASSVGGHTEAFF; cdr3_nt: TGTGCCAGCAGCGTAGGCGGCCACACTGAAGCTTTCTTT
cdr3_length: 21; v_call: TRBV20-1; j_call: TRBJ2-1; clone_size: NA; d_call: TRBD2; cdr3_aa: CSARDALLAGEMLYSGNEQFF; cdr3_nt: TGCAGTGCTAGAGATGCCCTACTAGCGGGAGAAATGTTATATTCAGGCAATGAGCAGTTCTTC
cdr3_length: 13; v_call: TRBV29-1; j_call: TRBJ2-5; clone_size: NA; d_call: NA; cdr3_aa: CSVETGSRETQYF; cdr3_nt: TGCAGCGTTGAGACGGGTTCGCGGGAGACCCAGTACTTC
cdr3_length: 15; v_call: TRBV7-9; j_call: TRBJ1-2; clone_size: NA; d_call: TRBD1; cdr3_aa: CASSFATGPPAGYTF; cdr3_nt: TGTGCCAGCAGCTTCGCGACAGGGCCGCCGGCTGGCTACACCTTC
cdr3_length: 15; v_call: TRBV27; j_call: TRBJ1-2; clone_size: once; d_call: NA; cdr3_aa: CASSYGAGGADGYTF; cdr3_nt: TGTGCCAGCAGTTACGGAGCCGGGGGGGCGGATGGCTACACCTTC
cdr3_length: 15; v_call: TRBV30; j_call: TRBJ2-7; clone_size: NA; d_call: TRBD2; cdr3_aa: CAWSVEASGSYEQYF; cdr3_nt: TGTGCCTGGAGTGTAGAAGCTAGCGGGAGCTACGAGCAGTACTTC
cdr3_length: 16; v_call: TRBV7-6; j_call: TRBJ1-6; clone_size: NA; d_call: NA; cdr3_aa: CASSLKPRRGNSPLHF; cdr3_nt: TGTGCCAGCAGCTTGAAGCCCCGGAGAGGGAATTCACCCCTCCACTTT
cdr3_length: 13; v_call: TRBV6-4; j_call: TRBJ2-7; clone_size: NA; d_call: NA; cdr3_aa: CASSQTQGNEQYF; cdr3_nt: TGTGCCAGCAGCCAAACCCAGGGTAACGAGCAGTACTTC
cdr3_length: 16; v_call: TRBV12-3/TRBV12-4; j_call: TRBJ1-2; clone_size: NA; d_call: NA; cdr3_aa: CASSLWAQLLNYGYTF; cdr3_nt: TGTGCCAGCAGTTTGTGGGCCCAGCTTCTAAACTATGGCTACACCTTC
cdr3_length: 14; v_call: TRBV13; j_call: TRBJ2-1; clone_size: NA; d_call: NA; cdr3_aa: CASSFEANYNEQFF; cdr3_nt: TGTGCCAGCAGCTTTGAGGCCAACTACAATGAGCAGTTCTTC
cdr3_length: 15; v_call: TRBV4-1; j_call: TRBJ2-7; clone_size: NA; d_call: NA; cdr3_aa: CASSQDHTAVLEQYF; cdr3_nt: TGCGCCAGCAGCCAAGATCATACGGCAGTACTCGAGCAGTACTTC
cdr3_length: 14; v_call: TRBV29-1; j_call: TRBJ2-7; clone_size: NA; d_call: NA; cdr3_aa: CSVFQGGAPYEQYF; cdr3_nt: TGCAGCGTTTTTCAAGGCGGGGCCCCCTACGAGCAGTACTTC
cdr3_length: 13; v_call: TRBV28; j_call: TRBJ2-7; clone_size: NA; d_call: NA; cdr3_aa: CASKRHPRYEQYF; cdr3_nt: TGTGCCAGCAAAAGACACCCGCGGTACGAGCAGTACTTC
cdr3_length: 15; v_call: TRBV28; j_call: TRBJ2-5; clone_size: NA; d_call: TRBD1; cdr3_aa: CASSLSSTGEETQYF; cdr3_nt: TGTGCCAGCAGTTTATCCTCGACAGGGGAAGAGACCCAGTACTTC
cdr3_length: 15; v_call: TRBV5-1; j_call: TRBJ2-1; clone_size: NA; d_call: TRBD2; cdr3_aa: CASSLYSGVYNEQFF; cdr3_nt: TGCGCCAGCAGCTTGTATAGCGGGGTCTACAATGAGCAGTTCTTC
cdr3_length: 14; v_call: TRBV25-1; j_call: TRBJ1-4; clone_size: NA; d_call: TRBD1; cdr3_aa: CAGGRGGRREKLFF; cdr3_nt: TGTGCCGGCGGGCGAGGGGGCCGACGGGAAAAACTGTTTTTT
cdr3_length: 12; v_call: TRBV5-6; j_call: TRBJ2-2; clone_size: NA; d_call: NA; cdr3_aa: CASSSITGELFF; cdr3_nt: TGTGCCAGCAGCTCTATCACCGGGGAGCTGTTTTTT
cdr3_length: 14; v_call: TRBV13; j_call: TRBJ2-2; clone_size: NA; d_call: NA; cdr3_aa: CASSLMGDAGELFF; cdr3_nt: TGTGCCAGCAGCCTAATGGGGGACGCCGGGGAGCTGTTTTTT
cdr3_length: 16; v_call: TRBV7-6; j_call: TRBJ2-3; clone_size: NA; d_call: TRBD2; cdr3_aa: CASSLERRERADTQYF; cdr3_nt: TGTGCCAGCAGCCTAGAGAGGCGGGAGAGGGCGGATACGCAGTATTTT
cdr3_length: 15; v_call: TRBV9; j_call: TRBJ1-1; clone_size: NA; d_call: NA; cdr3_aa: CASSPWGARHTEAFF; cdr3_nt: TGTGCCAGCAGCCCGTGGGGGGCTAGGCACACTGAAGCTTTCTTT
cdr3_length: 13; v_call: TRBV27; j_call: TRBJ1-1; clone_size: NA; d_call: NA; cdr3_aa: CASTGRMNTEAFF; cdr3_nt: TGTGCCAGCACTGGGAGGATGAACACTGAAGCTTTCTTT
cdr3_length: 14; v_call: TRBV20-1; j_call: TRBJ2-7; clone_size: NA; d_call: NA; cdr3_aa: CSATEGPHFLEQYF; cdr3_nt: TGCAGTGCCACGGAAGGGCCGCACTTTCTCGAGCAGTACTTC
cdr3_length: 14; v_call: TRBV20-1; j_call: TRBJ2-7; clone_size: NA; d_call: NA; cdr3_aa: CSARMAGRAYEQYF; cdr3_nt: TGCAGTGCTAGAATGGCAGGGAGAGCCTACGAGCAGTACTTC
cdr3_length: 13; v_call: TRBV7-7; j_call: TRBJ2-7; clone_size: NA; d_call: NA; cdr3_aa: CASSLDPGYEQYF; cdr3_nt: TGTGCTAGCAGCTTAGATCCAGGGTACGAGCAGTACTTC
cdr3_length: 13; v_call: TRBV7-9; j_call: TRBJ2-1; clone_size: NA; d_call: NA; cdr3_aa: CASSLVPRKEEFF; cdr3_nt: TGTGCCAGCAGCTTAGTACCCAGGAAAGAGGAGTTCTTC
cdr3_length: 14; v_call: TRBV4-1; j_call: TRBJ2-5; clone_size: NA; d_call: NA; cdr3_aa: CASSLLATQETQYF; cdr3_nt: TGCGCCAGCAGCCTCCTAGCGACCCAAGAGACCCAGTACTTC
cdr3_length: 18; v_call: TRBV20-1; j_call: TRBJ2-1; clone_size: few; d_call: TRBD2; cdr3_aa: CSARYLLPQREIDNEQFF; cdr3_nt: TGTAGTGCTAGATATCTCCTACCCCAGCGGGAGATTGACAATGAGCAGTTCTTC